The 3 T cell receptor beta chains reported below all come from one sample, sequenced in a study of blood T cell repertoires in COVID-19. Data came from immunoSEQ multiplex PCR; TCRdb stores just in-frame clones and leaves some out. The top ten clones hold roughly 4.6% of a sample with 50,000 to 75,000 clones, 87% of them seen once. Sequencing used peripheral blood. These receptors originate from a man aged 80 or over in a cohort sampled during active COVID-19.

The J gene is TRBJ2-7, the V gene TRBV3-1 (or the pseudogene TRBV3-2), with D uncertain. V shed 3 bases and J shed 4 bases, with 16 bases lying between them. This CDR3 is 15 amino acids long. Looked up from germline, CDR1 is LGHDT and CDR2 is YNNKEL (reference sequence). CDR3 in amino acids: CASSQSFTTIYEQYF. As DNA, the CDR3 is TGTGCCAGCAGCCAGTCATTTACAACCATTTACGAGCAGTACTTC.

V is TRBV2 and J is TRBJ1-1; no clear D gene. The CDR3 has 15 amino acids. Germline assignment: CDR1 SNHLY and CDR2 FYNNEI. V was shortened by 4 bases and J by 0 bases, with 12 bases between the two germline ends. The CDR3 DNA reads as TGTGCCAGCAGTGTGGCAGGTGAAGTGAACACTGAAGCTTTCTTT. This translates into CASSVAGEVNTEAFF.

This chain links TRBV6-5 with TRBJ1-1; 10 bases fit TRBD1. This CDR3 is built from 13 residues. Germline assignment: CDR1 MNHEY and CDR2 SVGAGI. Unmatched junction bases numbered 7, after V lost 6 bases and J lost 9 bases. The CDR3 reads CASSRQGAFKAFF. CDR3 bases: TGTGCCAGCAGCCGACAGGGGGCGTTTAAAGCTTTCTTT.